This T cell receptor beta chain was recovered during a study of blood T cell repertoires in COVID-19. Turning to the study itself: Spain, Italy and the United States supplied samples that represented acute and convalescent COVID-19. In each case, the material was cDNA or gDNA derived from T cells, B-cell-depleted T cells, or PBMCs.

In the study's own analysis: Amplified reference gene primers provided the basis for estimating nucleated cell counts. Here immunoSEQ multiplex PCR was the method, and the copy in TCRdb shows in-frame clones only, minus some. The V and J calls and clone size were taken over from that table, and D and trimming were inferred from the DNA. The sample records about 240,000 clones, approximately 84% being singletons. What was sequenced was peripheral blood. The sequence derives from a woman aged 25 to 39 who had recovered from COVID-19.

The CDR3 protein is CASSLRSEQGGNTEAFF. The CDR3 bases are TGTGCCAGCAGCCTAAGATCTGAACAGGGTGGAAACACTGAAGCTTTCTTT. This chain joins TRBV4-2 and TRBJ1-1, with a weak D call TRBD1 (6 bases). V lost 4 bases and J 2 bases, leaving 20 bases between the germline ends. Looked up from germline, CDR1 is LGHNA and CDR2 is YNFKEQ. The CDR3 is 17 residues long.